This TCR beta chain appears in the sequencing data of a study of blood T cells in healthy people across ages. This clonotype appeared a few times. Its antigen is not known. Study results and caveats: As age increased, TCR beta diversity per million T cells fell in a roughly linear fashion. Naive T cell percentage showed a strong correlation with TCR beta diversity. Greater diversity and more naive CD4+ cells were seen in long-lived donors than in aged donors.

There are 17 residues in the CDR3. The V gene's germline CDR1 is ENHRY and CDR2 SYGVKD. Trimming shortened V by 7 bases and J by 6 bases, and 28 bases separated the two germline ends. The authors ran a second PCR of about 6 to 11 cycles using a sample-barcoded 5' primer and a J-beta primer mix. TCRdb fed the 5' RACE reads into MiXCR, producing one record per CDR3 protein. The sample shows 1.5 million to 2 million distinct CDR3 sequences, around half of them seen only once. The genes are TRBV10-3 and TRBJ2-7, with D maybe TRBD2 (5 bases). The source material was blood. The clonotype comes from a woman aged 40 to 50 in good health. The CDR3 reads CAITDDGGPTSWGEQYF. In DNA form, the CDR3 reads TGTGCCATCACCGACGACGGAGGACCTACCTCTTGGGGCGAGCAGTACTTC.